This T cell receptor beta chain was sequenced in a study of breast tumors, draining lymph nodes, adjacent tissues. General study results and limits: Most tumor T cells seemingly derive from lymph node, then expand in tumor. Tumor T cell lymph node origin was a supported hypothesis, not proven.

V was clipped by 0 bases and J by 0 bases, with 7 bases between them. This CDR3 spans 14 amino acids. Per the germline V gene, CDR1 is SGHKS and CDR2 is YYEKEE (reference sequence). TCRdb independently ran MiXCR on the multiplex PCR reads; one entry per CDR3 protein. Among about 35,000 distinct CDR3 sequences listed, 36% were seen once. This clonotype was counted many times. Its antigen remains unknown. The rearrangement links TRBV5-5 to TRBJ2-7, with D unclear. Material: breast tumor tissue. The sequence derives from a female donor with breast cancer. Some clones in this sample may be carry-over from other donors' samples. For the CDR3, the DNA is TGTGCCAGCAGCTTGGAAGTAATCTCCTACGAGCAGTACTTC. Amino acid sequence: CASSLEVISYEQYF. Complete variable domain (other parts from reference TRBV5-5 and TRBJ2-7): DAGVTQSPTHLIKTRGQQVTLRCSPISGHKSVSWYQQVLGQGPQFIFQYYEKEERGRGNFPDRFSARQFPNYSSELNVNALLLGDSALYLCASSLEVISYEQYFGPGTRLTVT.